This TCR beta chain derives from a study of T cell changes during pregnancy in multiple sclerosis. TCRdb's table, derived via immunoSEQ multiplex PCR, lists solely in-frame clones and lacks some. The sample records approximately 44,000 clones, 91% being singletons. This CDR3 spans 17 amino acids. V lost 4 bases and J lost 5; bases outside the gene matches: 6. CDR1 and CDR2 from the germline V gene are SGDLS and YYNGEE. This TCR was sampled from a female donor in good health, enrolled as a control in a pregnancy study. The chain uses TRBV9 and TRBJ2-1, with 16 positions matching TRBD2. Material: CD4+ T cells from peripheral blood mononuclear cells, obtained in the second trimester of pregnancy. The chain's CDR3 is CASSSGTSGRDNNEQFF. CDR3 coding DNA: TGTGCCAGCAGCTCCGGGACTAGCGGGAGGGATAACAATGAGCAGTTCTTC. The full variable domain, its missing parts supplied by reference TRBV9 and TRBJ2-1, is DSGVTQTPKHLITATGQRVTLRCSPRSGDLSVYWYQQSLDQGLQFLIQYYNGEERAKGNILERFSAQQFPDLHSELNLSSLELGDSALYFCASSSGTSGRDNNEQFFGPGTRLTVL.